This TCR beta chain is drawn from a study of T cell responses to AZD1222 COVID-19 vaccine. V lost 2 bases and J lost 2, with 10 bases in between. The CDR3 has 14 amino acids. Germline V CDR1 and CDR2: MNHEY, SMNVEV (reference sequence). Regarding this clone: No antigen is known for it.

Profiling relied on immunoSEQ multiplex PCR, and the TCRdb table lists in-frame clones only, not all of them. The sample yields about 73,000 clones, roughly nine tenths seen once. Study observations and caveats: Without day 14 samples, only post-peak T cell repertoires were studied. The donor cohort was predominantly white British with a female majority, and clonal diversity may have been underestimated. Baseline seropositivity characterized only 5 or 6 AZD1222 recipients.

The sequenced sample was peripheral blood, obtained 28 days after the second AZD1222 dose. This clonotype was obtained from an adult who received the AZD1222 COVID-19 vaccine. This chain joins TRBV27 and TRBJ2-7; D possibly matches TRBD1 or TRBD2 (5 bases each). The CDR3 region is CASSLREGPYEQYF. CDR3 DNA sequence: TGTGCCAGCAGTTTACGCGAGGGACCCTACGAGCAGTACTTC.